Below, 25 T cell receptor beta chains from the same sample are listed, as sequenced in a study of Ad26.COV2.S vaccination and SARS-CoV-2 variants. Here immunoSEQ multiplex PCR was the method, and the copy in TCRdb shows in-frame clones only, minus some. The sample lists approximately 300,000 clones; around 81% were seen once. Indicated treatment: 15 to 20 received Ad26.COV2.S at low or high dose, single or two shots; about 5 received placebo; per-sample allocation not given. Repertoires come from day 63 after the first vaccine or placebo injection. Here the sequenced sample was peripheral blood, taken in a trial of Ad26.COV2.S vaccine versus placebo. All receptors come from a person aged 18-65 years who received the Ad26.COV2.S COVID-19 vaccine or a placebo.

The chain combines TRBV18 with TRBJ2-3, with 10 bases matching TRBD2. V gave up 5 bases and J gave up 3 bases; unmatched junction bases: 8. The CDR3 has 16 residues. The germline V gene encodes CDR1 KGHSH and CDR2 LQKENI. CDR3 residues: CASSTRTSGGTDTQYF. The CDR3 DNA reads as TGTGCCAGCTCAACCCGGACTAGCGGTGGGACAGATACGCAGTATTTT. Looking up the rest from reference TRBV18 and TRBJ2-3 gives the full variable domain: NAGVMQNPRHLVRRRGQEARLRCSPMKGHSHVYWYRQLPEEGLKFMVYLQKENIIDESGMPKERFSAEFPKEGPSILRIQQVVRGDSAAYFCASSTRTSGGTDTQYFGPGTRLTVL.

Only a few counts were recorded for this clone. CDR3 bases: TGTGCCAGCAGCCATGTCGGACAGGGCACCGGGGAGCTGTTTTTT. Translated: CASSHVGQGTGELFF. The chain joins TRBV4-2 to TRBJ2-2; TRBD1 agrees at 8 bases. The CDR3 runs 15 residues. Germline values: CDR1 LGHNA, CDR2 YNFKEQ. The trim removed 3 bases at V and 4 bases at J, leaving 4 bases unmatched.

This chain joins TRBV7-9 and TRBJ1-2, with TRBD1 identical over 10 bases. This CDR3 is 15 amino acids long. After removal of 5 bases from V and 4 bases from J, the junction contained 7 bases not matched to a gene. The V gene's germline CDR1 is SEHNR and CDR2 FQNEAQ (reference sequence). In DNA, the CDR3 is TGTGCCAGCAGCCTGGGGACAGGGGTGGGCTATGGCTACACCTTC. It translates to CASSLGTGVGYGYTF.

The gene calls are TRBV30 and TRBJ1-1; 7 bases are a match to TRBD1. V was pared by 2 bases and J by 2 bases, with 5 bases of the junction left unmatched. There are 14 residues in the CDR3. In germline, CDR1 is GTSNPN, CDR2 SVGIG (reference sequence). CDR3 loop: CAWSMTGRNTEAFF. The CDR3 bases are TGTGCCTGGAGTATGACAGGGAGAAACACTGAAGCTTTCTTT.

V and J are TRBV11-2 and TRBJ2-5; D is tentatively TRBD1 or TRBD2 (5 bases each). Trimming stripped 5 bases from V and 2 bases from J, with 9 bases between. The germline V gene has CDR1 SGHAT and CDR2 FQNNGV. CDR3 size: 13 residues. This CDR3 reads CASSRDGQETQYF. As DNA, the CDR3 is TGTGCCAGCAGCCGGGACGGTCAAGAGACCCAGTACTTC.

The chain couples TRBV25-1 to TRBJ1-1; TRBD1 matches at 10 bases. V shed 3 bases and J 1 base; nucleotides not matched to a gene: 8. This CDR3 contains 17 residues. Per germline, CDR1 MGHDK and CDR2 SYGVNS. This CDR3 reads CASSDRGQGTGNTEAFF. In nucleotides, the CDR3 is TGTGCCAGCAGTGACAGGGGACAGGGGACGGGGAACACTGAAGCTTTCTTT.

The gene calls are TRBV5-1 and TRBJ2-7, with 11 bases fitting TRBD2. The junction had 5 bases not matched to a gene; V was cut back by 3 bases and J by 0 bases. There are 16 residues in the CDR3. Germline loops: CDR1 SGHRS, CDR2 YFSETQ. As DNA, the CDR3 is TGCGCCAGCAGCTGGGGACTAGCGGAGTACTCCTACGAGCAGTACTTC. Protein sequence: CASSWGLAEYSYEQYF.

The rearrangement joins TRBV27 to TRBJ2-1; perhaps TRBD2 as D (5 bases). Per germline, CDR1 MNHEY and CDR2 SMNVEV (reference sequence). The CDR3 is made up of 12 amino acids. The V end was cut by 4 bases, the J end by 13 bases, with 14 bases between. DNA of the CDR3: TGTGCCAGCAGTTCACGCGACGGGAATCAGTTCTTC. Amino acids: CASSSRDGNQFF.

The rearrangement joins TRBV5-1 to TRBJ2-1, with 11 bases matching TRBD1. Germline V CDR1 and CDR2: SGHRS, YFSETQ. Losses at the gene ends were 9 bases for V and 3 bases for J; bases not matched to a gene: 8. The CDR3 is made up of 15 amino acids. The CDR3 coding sequence is TGCGCCACCTCCCCCGGGACAGGGGGCTACAATGAGCAGTTCTTC. Its protein is CATSPGTGGYNEQFF.

The chain employs TRBV28 and TRBJ1-4; the match to TRBD1 covers 10 bases. The ends lost 6 bases at V and 7 bases at J; junction bases unmatched: 5. Germline V CDR1 and CDR2: MDHEN, SYDVKM. The CDR3 has 14 amino acids. This chain's CDR3 is CASSRQGAFEKLFF. The CDR3 nucleotides read TGTGCCAGCAGCCGACAGGGGGCCTTTGAAAAACTGTTTTTT.

This clone was seen a handful of times. The chain carries TRBV2 and TRBJ2-7, with 10 bases aligning to TRBD1. Germline V lookup: CDR1 SNHLY, CDR2 FYNNEI. The CDR3 runs 14 residues. Trimming at V came to 6 bases and at J to 3 bases, leaving 5 bases not matched to a gene. The CDR3 loop is CASRMTGGGYEQYF. The CDR3 DNA reads as TGTGCCAGCAGGATGACAGGGGGCGGCTACGAGCAGTACTTC.

The chain recombines TRBV28 with TRBJ1-2; 9 bases align to TRBD1. Germline CDR1 MDHEN, CDR2 SYDVKM. V lost 6 bases and J lost 10; bases outside the gene matches: 12. The CDR3 spans 14 residues. Written as DNA, the CDR3 is TGTGCCAGCAGCACCCCCGGGACAGGGAAGCCCTACACCTTC. Its protein product is CASSTPGTGKPYTF.

In its sample, this clone was seen once. This chain connects TRBV18 to TRBJ2-5, with 8 bases lining up with TRBD1. Trimming at V came to 4 bases and at J to 2 bases, leaving 9 bases not matched to a gene. The CDR3 has 16 amino acids. Germline lookup yields CDR1 KGHSH and CDR2 LQKENI. The CDR3 DNA follows: TGTGCCAGCTCACTTAAACCCGGGACAGGACAAGAGACCCAGTACTTC. It specifies CASSLKPGTGQETQYF. Using reference TRBV18 and TRBJ2-5 for the parts outside the CDR3, the full variable domain is NAGVMQNPRHLVRRRGQEARLRCSPMKGHSHVYWYRQLPEEGLKFMVYLQKENIIDESGMPKERFSAEFPKEGPSILRIQQVVRGDSAAYFCASSLKPGTGQETQYFGPGTRLLVL.

This chain uses TRBV2 with TRBJ2-2; D uncertain. Germline CDR1 SNHLY, CDR2 FYNNEI. Trimming took 2 bases from V and 7 from J, leaving 8 bases between them. The CDR3 length is 13 residues. Here the CDR3 reads CASSEKKGGELFF. The CDR3, as DNA: TGTGCCAGCAGTGAAAAAAAAGGCGGGGAGCTGTTTTTT. Combining the CDR3 with reference TRBV2 and TRBJ2-2 gives the whole variable domain EPEVTQTPSHQVTQMGQEVILRCVPISNHLYFYWYRQILGQKVEFLVSFYNNEISEKSEIFDDQFSVERPDGSNFTLKIRSTKLEDSAMYFCASSEKKGGELFFGEGSRLTVL.

The rearrangement joins TRBV11-2 to TRBJ1-2, with D perhaps TRBD1 (6 bases). Trimming removed 6 bases at V and 8 bases at J, with 16 bases between. CDR3 length: 13 amino acids. The germline V gene encodes CDR1 SGHAT and CDR2 FQNNGV. The CDR3 DNA follows: TGTGCCAGCAGTTCTCCTTGGGGGGGCGGCTACACCTTC. Residues: CASSSPWGGGYTF. The whole variable domain, remainder taken from reference TRBV11-2 and TRBJ1-2, is EAGVAQSPRYKIIEKRQSVAFWCNPISGHATLYWYQQILGQGPKLLIQFQNNGVVDDSQLPKDRFSAERLKGVDSTLKIQPAKLEDSAVYLCASSSPWGGGYTFGSGTRLTVV.

The chain recombines TRBV14 with TRBJ1-2; 11 bases fit TRBD1. This CDR3 region has 15 residues. V dropped 4 bases and J dropped 2; count of bases not matched to a gene: 3. The germline V gene has CDR1 SGHDN and CDR2 FVKESK. CDR3 sequence: CASSLRDRGNYGYTF. CDR3 coding DNA: TGTGCCAGCAGCCTCCGGGACAGGGGGAACTATGGCTACACCTTC.

This chain uses TRBV6-5 with TRBJ1-1; no definite D call. The CDR3 sequence is 14 residues long. Germline V gives CDR1 MNHEY, CDR2 SVGAGI. Trimming took off 2 bases at V and 4 bases at J, with 11 bases between the two ends. CDR3 in DNA: TGTGCCAGCAGTTACGCAGTCCCCAGCACTGAAGCTTTCTTT. Encoded protein: CASSYAVPSTEAFF.

CDR3 bases: TGTGCCACCAGCAGCAGGGACAGCCGCTACGAGCAGTACTTC. The encoded protein is CATSSRDSRYEQYF. This sequence joins TRBV15 and TRBJ2-7, with 7 bases identical to TRBD1. The CDR3 consists of 14 residues. V was clipped by 3 bases and J by 3 bases; unmatched bases: 5. Germline V gene lookup returns CDR1 LNHNV and CDR2 YYDKDF (reference sequence).

The chain combines TRBV5-4 with TRBJ2-3; 10 nucleotides agree with TRBD2. The CDR3 totals 15 residues. Looked up from germline, CDR1 is SGHNT and CDR2 is YYREEE (reference sequence). The junction had 4 bases not matched to a gene; V was cut back by 0 bases and J by 6 bases. The CDR3 bases are TGTGCCAGCAGCTTGGCCAGCGGGGGGGCCGATACGCAGTATTTT. This gives the protein CASSLASGGADTQYF.

This rearrangement joins TRBV20-1 to TRBJ1-1; no definite D call. Trimming took 5 bases from V and 4 from J, leaving 8 bases between them. The CDR3 covers 11 residues. The germline V gene encodes CDR1 DFQATT and CDR2 SNEGSKA (reference sequence). This chain's CDR3 is CSALGATEAFF. CDR3 coding DNA: TGCAGTGCTCTCGGAGCCACTGAAGCTTTCTTT.

The chain has TRBV3-1 (or the pseudogene TRBV3-2) and TRBJ1-2; D is uncertain. The ends were cut back, 4 bases at V and 1 base at J, with 10 bases in the middle. CDR1 is LGHDT and CDR2 is YNNKEL in the germline V gene (reference sequence). The length of the CDR3 is 14 residues. The CDR3, as DNA: TGTGCCAGCAGCCCCCCGATCGGTAACTATGGCTACACCTTC. Its protein product is CASSPPIGNYGYTF.

The chain recombines TRBV29-1 with TRBJ1-5, with D perhaps matching TRBD1 (6 bases). Germline V gene sequence: CDR1 SQVTM, CDR2 ANQGSEA. Trimming removed 2 bases from V and 1 base from J, with 12 bases in between. CDR3 length equals 15 residues. CDR3 amino acids: CSVEFYRDSNQPQHF. In DNA form, the CDR3 reads TGCAGCGTTGAATTTTACAGGGACAGCAATCAGCCCCAGCATTTT.

This chain links TRBV4-2 with TRBJ2-2; no clear D. V lost 0 bases and J 4 bases, leaving 9 bases between the germline ends. The CDR3 sequence is 15 residues long. From germline, CDR1 is LGHNA and CDR2 YNFKEQ. The CDR3 region is CASSQEFLSTGELFF. The DNA for the CDR3 is TGTGCCAGCAGCCAAGAGTTCCTATCCACCGGGGAGCTGTTTTTT.

This clone was seen only a few times. The V and J genes are TRBV6-5 and TRBJ2-2; 11 positions agree with TRBD1. This CDR3 is 15 amino acids long. Germline V gene lookup returns CDR1 MNHEY and CDR2 SVGAGI. V gave up 6 bases and J gave up 3 bases; unmatched junction bases: 3. The CDR3 DNA is TGTGCCAGCAGGGGGACAGGGGGTGACACCGGGGAGCTGTTTTTT. It yields the protein CASRGTGGDTGELFF.

The V call is TRBV6-4, the J call TRBJ2-1, with 9 bases lining up with TRBD2. This CDR3 comprises 17 residues. CDR1 is MRHNA and CDR2 is SNTAGT in the germline V gene. Trimming at V came to 0 bases and at J to 6 bases, leaving 9 bases not matched to a gene. CDR3 in DNA: TGTGCCAGCAGTGACTCCGGCGGGGGGGCCGCTGGCAATGAGCAGTTCTTC. Protein: CASSDSGGGAAGNEQFF.